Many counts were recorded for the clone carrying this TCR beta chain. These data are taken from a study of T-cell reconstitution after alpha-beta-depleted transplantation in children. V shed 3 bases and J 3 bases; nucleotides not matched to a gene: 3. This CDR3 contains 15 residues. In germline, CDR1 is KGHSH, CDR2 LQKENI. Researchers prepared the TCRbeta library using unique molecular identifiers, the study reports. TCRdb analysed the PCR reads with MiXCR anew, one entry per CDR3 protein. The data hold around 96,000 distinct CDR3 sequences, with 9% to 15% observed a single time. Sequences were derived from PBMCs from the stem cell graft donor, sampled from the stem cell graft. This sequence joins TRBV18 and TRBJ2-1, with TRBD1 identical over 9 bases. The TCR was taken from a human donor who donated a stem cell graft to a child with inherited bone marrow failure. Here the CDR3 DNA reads TGTGCCAGCTCACCGGGACAGGGCCACTACAATGAGCAGTTCTTC. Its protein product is CASSPGQGHYNEQFF.